This T cell receptor beta chain was sequenced in a study of cytomegalovirus exposure and HLA in healthy donors. Study-wide findings and caveats: Rare sequences made up most TCRs, while some public TCRs were found in many donors. A subsequent analysis found that TCR clusters from the first cohort also tended to co-occur in the 120 or so validation repertoires, with 94% of cluster scores above 0.

Profiled with immunoSEQ multiplex PCR; TCRdb holds only in-frame clones, not every one. The sample records fewer than 130,000 clones, over 75% being singletons. This clone was recorded a few times. The target antigen is unknown. V lost 10 bases, J lost 4 bases, and 6 bases stayed unmatched. CDR1 is MDHEN and CDR2 is SYDVKM in the germline V gene. This CDR3 is built from 13 residues. This sequence originates from a woman aged 30 to 39 in good health and CMV-seropositive. The specimen sequenced was PBMCs. The chain joins TRBV28 to TRBJ2-7; 11 bases line up with TRBD2. The CDR3 DNA reads as TGTGCCACCTTAGCGGGAGGGCCTTACGAGCAGTACTTC. Its protein is CATLAGGPYEQYF.